Below, 17 T cell receptor beta chains from the same sample are listed, as sequenced in a study of long-term antiretroviral therapy in people with HIV. Survey level was the resolution at which the v3.0 immunoSEQ assay ran. Sequenced by immunoSEQ multiplex PCR; TCRdb stores in-frame clones only, minus some. The data show about 30,000 clones, with roughly 81% seen just once and approximately 5% held by the top ten. Sequenced material: unsorted PBMCs, taken just under 2.9 years before starting antiretroviral therapy. Receptors originate from a woman under 40 with HIV.

The chain is built from TRBV10-1 and TRBJ1-1; no reliable D call. The CDR3 runs 16 residues. Looked up from germline, CDR1 is WNHNN and CDR2 is SYGVQD (reference sequence). Trimming left V 0 bases short and J 4 bases short, with 15 bases between. The chain's CDR3 is CASSESIWAEVTEAFF. The CDR3 nucleotides are TGCGCCAGCAGTGAGTCGATTTGGGCTGAGGTCACTGAAGCTTTCTTT.

The V call is TRBV13, the J call TRBJ1-2; D is perhaps TRBD1 (5 bases). There are 14 residues in the CDR3. Germline values: CDR1 PRHDT, CDR2 FYEKMQ (reference sequence). The ends were cut back, 0 bases at V and 6 bases at J, with 11 bases in the middle. The CDR3 is CASSLGAGRNGYTF. The CDR3 DNA sequence: TGTGCCAGCAGCTTAGGTGCAGGGAGGAATGGCTACACCTTC.

J is TRBJ2-5 and V is TRBV29-1; maybe TRBD2 (5 bases). CDR3 size: 13 residues. CDR1 and CDR2 from the germline V gene are SQVTM and ANQGSEA. V shed 4 bases and J shed 7 bases, with 16 bases lying between them. In DNA form, the CDR3 reads TGCAGCGTTGTCAGCAGCGGAGTCGCGACCCAGTACTTC. This encodes CSVVSSGVATQYF.

This clone showed up just once. The rearrangement uses TRBV7-8 and TRBJ2-5, with 8 bases matching TRBD1. After removal of 8 bases from V and 5 bases from J, the junction contained 7 bases not matched to a gene. CDR3 length: 13 amino acids. In germline, CDR1 is SGHVS, CDR2 FQNEAQ. The CDR3: CASRDRQKETQYF. The CDR3 DNA follows: TGTGCCAGCCGGGACAGGCAAAAGGAGACCCAGTACTTC.

A few counts support this clone. CDR3 loop: CASTPGTRASGYTF. The CDR3 DNA is TGTGCCAGCACCCCCGGGACACGCGCTAGCGGCTACACCTTC. V gene TRBV6-5 combines with J gene TRBJ1-2; perhaps TRBD1 as D (6 bases). This CDR3 has 14 residues. Germline assignment: CDR1 MNHEY and CDR2 SVGAGI. V lost 7 bases, J lost 8 bases, and 20 bases lay in between.

The chain carries TRBV5-6 and TRBJ1-2; D gene ambiguous. The V end lost 0 bases, the J end lost 4 bases, and 4 bases lay between the germline ends. The germline gives CDR1 SGHDT, CDR2 YYEEEE. There are 12 residues in the CDR3. This chain's CDR3 is CASSLASYGYTF. CDR3 DNA: TGTGCCAGCAGCTTGGCATCCTATGGCTACACCTTC.

The V and J genes are TRBV7-9 and TRBJ2-3; the D gene is possibly TRBD2 (6 bases). The CDR3 loop spans 15 amino acids. Germline V gene sequence: CDR1 SEHNR, CDR2 FQNEAQ (reference sequence). V lost 1 base, J lost 4 bases, and 12 bases lay in between. The CDR3 loop is CASSLVGGLADTQYF. In nucleotides, the CDR3 is TGTGCCAGCAGCTTAGTGGGGGGATTGGCAGATACGCAGTATTTT.

The rearrangement joins TRBV9 to TRBJ1-2, with D uncertain. The length of the CDR3 is 13 residues. The germline V gene encodes CDR1 SGDLS and CDR2 YYNGEE. Trimming took off 0 bases at V and 7 bases at J, with 10 bases between the two ends. In DNA form, the CDR3 reads TGTGCCAGCAGCGTAGTAGGAGAAGGTGGCTACACCTTC. This gives the protein CASSVVGEGGYTF.

The V gene is TRBV19, the J gene TRBJ1-5; 8 nucleotides align to TRBD1. With 5 bases clipped from V and 2 bases from J, the junction kept 14 bases outside the gene matches. CDR3 length: 18 residues. The germline V gene has CDR1 LNHDA and CDR2 SQIVND (reference sequence). CDR3 DNA: TGTGCCAGTAGTTCCTTGGACAGGGCGGTGTCAGGCAATCAGCCCCAGCATTTT. This gives the protein CASSSLDRAVSGNQPQHF.

This rearrangement joins TRBV5-3 to TRBJ1-5; no definite D call. TRBV5-3 is marked as an open reading frame, function uncertain. The CDR3 runs 15 residues. The V gene lost 0 bases and the J gene lost 0 bases, with 7 bases spanning the gap. The CDR3 loop is CARSLDGVSNQPQHF. DNA of the CDR3: TGTGCCAGAAGCTTGGACGGAGTTAGCAATCAGCCCCAGCATTTT.

The chain is built from TRBV7-7 and TRBJ1-1; D is uncertain. CDR3 length: 17 amino acids. The V gene lost 5 bases and the J gene lost 2 bases, with 21 bases spanning the gap. The V gene's germline CDR1 is SSHAT and CDR2 FNYEAQ (reference sequence). The CDR3 DNA reads as TGTGCCAGCAGCCCCATATCAGGTGTAGGGTCTAACACTGAAGCTTTCTTT. Translation gives CASSPISGVGSNTEAFF.

The chain combines TRBV5-6 with TRBJ1-4; possible D gene TRBD1, 5 bases. Trimming left V 2 bases short and J 4 bases short, with 6 bases between. The CDR3 contains 13 residues. Germline CDR1 is SGHDT and CDR2 is YYEEEE. DNA of the CDR3: TGTGCCAGCAGCTTAGGGGTTAATGAAAAACTGTTTTTT. It codes for CASSLGVNEKLFF. Full variable domain (outside the CDR3, taken from reference TRBV5-6 and TRBJ1-4): DAGVTQSPTHLIKTRGQQVTLRCSPKSGHDTVSWYQQALGQGPQFIFQYYEEEERQRGNFPDRFSGHQFPNYSSELNVNALLLGDSALYLCASSLGVNEKLFFGSGTQLSVL.

The sample holds a few counts of this clone. The V call is TRBV6-6, the J call TRBJ1-6; tentative D call: TRBD1 (6 bases). CDR3 size: 14 residues. V lost 10 bases, J lost 3 bases, and 13 bases lay in between. CDR1 and CDR2 (germline): MNHNY, SVGAGI (reference sequence). The CDR3 DNA sequence: TGTGCCACCGGGGTGACAGGCTATAATTCACCCCTCCACTTT. This encodes CATGVTGYNSPLHF.

This clone was seen just once. The CDR3 here is CASSGTGQGREQYF. The CDR3 DNA reads as TGTGCCAGCAGTGGTACGGGACAGGGACGCGAGCAGTACTTC. V and J are TRBV6-5 and TRBJ2-7; 9 nucleotides agree with TRBD1. This CDR3 contains 14 residues. With V trimmed by 5 bases and J by 6 bases, 8 bases remained unmatched. Germline V lookup: CDR1 MNHEY, CDR2 SVGAGI.

The chain has TRBV2 and TRBJ2-5; 16 bases are a match to TRBD2. The CDR3 length is 19 residues. The ends lost 6 bases at V and 2 bases at J; junction bases unmatched: 12. The V gene's germline CDR1 is SNHLY and CDR2 FYNNEI. CDR3 amino acids: CASRTGTSGGAPRQETQYF. The CDR3 coding sequence is TGTGCCAGCAGGACCGGGACTAGCGGGGGGGCCCCGAGACAAGAGACCCAGTACTTC.

This sequence joins TRBV19 and TRBJ1-5; possibly TRBD1 for D (6 bases). This CDR3 is 17 amino acids long. Germline CDR1 reads LNHDA; CDR2 reads SQIVND (reference sequence). V was cut by 6 bases and J by 1 base, with 19 bases left in between. CDR3 protein: CASSPPPGAMSNQPQHF. DNA for the CDR3: TGTGCCAGTAGCCCACCGCCGGGGGCAATGAGCAATCAGCCCCAGCATTTT.

This clone was recorded once. The chain employs TRBV5-6 and TRBJ2-7; 12 nucleotides align to TRBD2. Germline V gene lookup returns CDR1 SGHDT and CDR2 YYEEEE. J gave up 3 bases and V 3 bases, and 4 bases lay outside the gene matches. This CDR3 has 15 amino acids. CDR3 sequence: CASSYTSGGYYEQYF. Written as DNA, the CDR3 is TGTGCCAGCAGCTACACTAGCGGGGGGTACTACGAGCAGTACTTC.